The rows below give T cell receptor beta chains drawn from one sample of a study of blood T cell repertoires in COVID-19. Sequencing used immunoSEQ multiplex PCR; TCRdb keeps in-frame clones, though not all of them. Of around 300,000 clones listed, around 85% were seen once; the top ten hold 2% to 2.5%. The sequencing input was peripheral blood. The receptors were gathered from a woman aged 25-40 years who had recovered from COVID-19. The CDR3 runs from the conserved cysteine through the conserved F or W. The D gene is left open where the match is weak. Clone size is given for some rows only: seen once, a few or many times, or a class if the clone is expanded.

d_gene	abundance	v_gene	j_gene	CDR3nt	CDR3aa
TRBD1	NA	TRBV2	TRBJ2-6	TGTGCCAAGGACAGGGTACAGCCTGGGGCCAACGTCCTGACTTTC	CAKDRVQPGANVLTF
NA	NA	TRBV4-3	TRBJ2-3	TGCGCCAGCAGCCAAGAGGGGACTCAAGCAGATACGCAGTATTTT	CASSQEGTQADTQYF
NA	NA	TRBV6-5	TRBJ1-5	TGTGCCAGCAACTCTGGGGGGAGAAATCAGCCCCAGCATTTT	CASNSGGRNQPQHF
NA	NA	TRBV10-2	TRBJ2-2	TGCGCCAGCAGTGAGATACTAGCTCGTGGCGGGGAGCTGTTTTTT	CASSEILARGGELFF
TRBD1	once	TRBV3-1/TRBV3-2	TRBJ2-7	TGTGCCAGCAGCCAGGGACAGGGGAACGAGCAGTACTTC	CASSQGQGNEQYF
NA	few	TRBV11-2	TRBJ2-1	TGTGCCAGCAGCTTTGAGCAGGGGAACCACAATGAGCAGTTCTTC	CASSFEQGNHNEQFF
TRBD2	NA	TRBV6-9	TRBJ2-3	TGTGCCAGCACCGCCGGACTAGCTGCAGATACGCAGTATTTT	CASTAGLAADTQYF
NA	NA	TRBV29-1	TRBJ1-2	TGCAGCGTTGATGGGCAGGGATGGGGCTACACCTTC	CSVDGQGWGYTF
TRBD1	NA	TRBV27	TRBJ1-2	TGTGCCAGCAGTTTGCTCGGGACAGAGGATGGCTACACCTTC	CASSLLGTEDGYTF
NA	NA	TRBV27	TRBJ1-6	TGTGCCAGCAGTAAAAGCAGGGTCGGGGGTTCACCCCTCCACTTT	CASSKSRVGGSPLHF
NA	NA	TRBV13	TRBJ2-6	TGTGCCAGCAGCCGTGGGGCCAACGTCCTGACTTTC	CASSRGANVLTF
TRBD1	NA	TRBV7-2	TRBJ2-7	TGTGCCAGCAGCCCAGGGACAGGTGGATCCTACGAGCAGTACTTC	CASSPGTGGSYEQYF
NA	NA	TRBV11-3	TRBJ2-3	TGTGCCAGCAGCTCGCAGGGTCCCACAGATACGCAGTATTTT	CASSSQGPTDTQYF
NA	NA	TRBV4-1	TRBJ2-1	TGCGCCAGCAGCCAAGACCAGGGGATCCTCAATGAGCAGTTCTTC	CASSQDQGILNEQFF
NA	NA	TRBV12-3/TRBV12-4	TRBJ1-5	TGTGCCAGCAAAGAGGCCCGCAATCAGCCCCAGCATTTT	CASKEARNQPQHF
NA	NA	TRBV4-1	TRBJ1-1	TGCGCCAGCAGCCAAGGGGGTCTTCCAGGGCCCATGAACACTGAAGCTTTCTTT	CASSQGGLPGPMNTEAFF
TRBD2	NA	TRBV9	TRBJ2-3	TGTGCCAGCAGCGGACGAGCGGGGGGCACAGATACGCAGTATTTT	CASSGRAGGTDTQYF
NA	NA	TRBV7-9	TRBJ2-2	TGTGCCAGCAGCCCGAGAGCCCTCGTAGCGTCCGGGGAGCTGTTTTTT	CASSPRALVASGELFF
NA	once	TRBV5-5	TRBJ1-2	TGTGCCAGCAGCTCGCGTGACACACCCTATGGCTACACCTTC	CASSSRDTPYGYTF
NA	NA	TRBV5-1	TRBJ2-5	TGCGCCAGCAGCTTGGTAATGGCTCAAGAGACCCAGTACTTC	CASSLVMAQETQYF
NA	NA	TRBV4-2	TRBJ1-2	TGTGCCAGCAGCCAAGGGGCAGGGCGAAACTATGGCTACACCTTC	CASSQGAGRNYGYTF
TRBD1	NA	TRBV5-6	TRBJ2-5	TGTGCCAGCAGCCCAGACAGGGTTGGGTTTCGGACCCAGTACTTC	CASSPDRVGFRTQYF
NA	NA	TRBV5-4	TRBJ2-7	TGTGCCAGCAGGACGGACAGTAACGAGCAGTACTTC	CASRTDSNEQYF
TRBD2	once	TRBV18	TRBJ2-1	TGTGCCAGCTCACAGACTAGCATGGGTGAGCAGTTCTTC	CASSQTSMGEQFF
TRBD2	NA	TRBV5-4	TRBJ2-7	TGTGCCAGCAGTTCGCCGGGGGGGACCTACGAGCAGTACTTC	CASSSPGGTYEQYF
NA	NA	TRBV5-1	TRBJ2-1	TGCGCCAGCTGCCCATTTGGGCTAGCGAGCTCCTACAATGAGCAGTTCTTC	CASCPFGLASSYNEQFF
TRBD1	NA	TRBV3-1/TRBV3-2	TRBJ2-2	TGTGCCAGCAGCCCCAGGGACAGTAACACCGGGGAGCTGTTTTTT	CASSPRDSNTGELFF
NA	NA	TRBV29-1	TRBJ2-3	TGCAGCGTTGAAGGGGCGGGACCAGCAGATACGCAGTATTTT	CSVEGAGPADTQYF
TRBD1	NA	TRBV4-1	TRBJ1-2	TGCGCCAGCAGCCCAGCCGGGACAGGGGTCGGCTACACCTTC	CASSPAGTGVGYTF
TRBD1	NA	TRBV28	TRBJ1-2	TGTGCCAGCAGTTACGGGACAGGGGGAGACTATGGCTACACCTTC	CASSYGTGGDYGYTF
NA	NA	TRBV6-6	TRBJ1-2	TGTGCCAGCAGTTCCGCCCCAGTTGGCTACACCTTC	CASSSAPVGYTF
NA	NA	TRBV12-3/TRBV12-4	TRBJ1-4	TGTGCCAGCAGTTTCTCGAGGAATGAAAAACTGTTTTTT	CASSFSRNEKLFF
NA	NA	TRBV12-3/TRBV12-4	TRBJ1-3	TGTGCCAGCAGTCCTCGGGACACCATATATTTT	CASSPRDTIYF
NA	NA	TRBV28	TRBJ1-6	TGTGCCAGCAGTTACTTAGGGAGCAATTCACCCCTCCACTTT	CASSYLGSNSPLHF
TRBD2	NA	TRBV2	TRBJ2-3	TGTGCCAGCAGTCTCTTGGCGGGAGCCACAGATACGCAGTATTTT	CASSLLAGATDTQYF
TRBD2	once	TRBV9	TRBJ2-3	TGTGCCAGCAGCGTAGGCGCGGGAGGGTCCCGGACAGATACGCAGTATTTT	CASSVGAGGSRTDTQYF
TRBD2	NA	TRBV7-3	TRBJ2-7	TGTGCCAGCAGCCGGGCGGGAGGGGCATACGAGCAGTACTTC	CASSRAGGAYEQYF
NA	NA	TRBV29-1	TRBJ1-2	TGCAGCGTTGACGCGGATGACTATGGCTACACCTTC	CSVDADDYGYTF
TRBD1	NA	TRBV5-6	TRBJ1-5	TGTGCCAGCAGCTCGGGGACAGGCCACGATCAGCCCCAGCATTTT	CASSSGTGHDQPQHF
NA	NA	TRBV5-1	TRBJ2-2	TGCGCCAGCTCGGGGGGCTACCTTTCGAACACCGGGGAGCTGTTTTTT	CASSGGYLSNTGELFF
NA	few	TRBV15	TRBJ1-2	TGTGCCACCAGGCAAGAGGGGGACTATGGCTACACCTTC	CATRQEGDYGYTF
TRBD1	NA	TRBV4-1	TRBJ2-7	TGCGCCAGCAGCCAAGACGGGACAGCGACCTACGAGCAGTACTTC	CASSQDGTATYEQYF
TRBD1	once	TRBV6-5	TRBJ1-1	TGTGCCAGCACTACGACAGGGGGGATGAACACTGAAGCTTTCTTT	CASTTTGGMNTEAFF
NA	NA	TRBV5-4	TRBJ2-2	TGTGCCAGCAGATCTCCAGGGACCGGGGAGCTGTTTTTT	CASRSPGTGELFF
TRBD2	NA	TRBV19	TRBJ2-1	TGTGCCAGTAGTATAAGTTCGGGCGGGAGGGCCGTCAATGAGCAGTTCTTC	CASSISSGGRAVNEQFF
NA	NA	TRBV12-3/TRBV12-4	TRBJ1-3	TGTGCCGGGGGGACGGACTCTGGAAACACCATATATTTT	CAGGTDSGNTIYF
TRBD1	NA	TRBV6-5	TRBJ2-7	TGTGCCAGCAGTTACGGGGACAGGGGCCACGAGCAGTACTTC	CASSYGDRGHEQYF
NA	NA	TRBV6-2/TRBV6-3	TRBJ2-7	TGTGCCAGCAGTTACTCATGGACGCCGGGGTCCGAGCAGTACTTC	CASSYSWTPGSEQYF
TRBD2	NA	TRBV11-2	TRBJ2-5	TGTGCCAGCAGCTTACAGTCTAGCGGGTCGTCCCAGTACTTC	CASSLQSSGSSQYF
NA	NA	TRBV5-4	TRBJ2-7	TGTGCCAGCAGCACCCAGGGACTCCGCCAACGGCAGTACTTC	CASSTQGLRQRQYF
TRBD2	NA	TRBV5-4	TRBJ2-1	TGTGCCATCACGACTAGCGGGGGCCTCAATGAGCAGTTCTTC	CAITTSGGLNEQFF
NA	NA	TRBV7-2	TRBJ1-6	TGTGCCAGCACTTTAGTAGAGAGTTCACCCCTCCACTTT	CASTLVESSPLHF
NA	NA	TRBV28	TRBJ1-6	TGTGCCAGCTGGGGCAGGGAGGGTTCACCCCTCCACTTT	CASWGREGSPLHF
TRBD2	few	TRBV6-2/TRBV6-3	TRBJ2-3	TGTGCCAGCAGTTCAAGCGGGAGTCCCACAGATACGCAGTATTTT	CASSSSGSPTDTQYF
TRBD2	NA	TRBV30	TRBJ2-5	TGTGCCTCCTCAGCAGCGGGGGGCACTCAAGAGACCCAGTACTTC	CASSAAGGTQETQYF
TRBD1	NA	TRBV11-2	TRBJ1-1	TGTGCCAGCAGCTTAGGGGTGGGACAGGTGAACACTGAAGCTTTCTTT	CASSLGVGQVNTEAFF
TRBD1	NA	TRBV11-2	TRBJ1-6	TGTGCCAGCAGCCGGCAGGGGGACCACTATAATTCACCCCTCCACTTT	CASSRQGDHYNSPLHF
NA	many	TRBV6-2/TRBV6-3	TRBJ1-1	TGTGCCAGCAGTTACAGGGAGTGGACTGAAGCTTTCTTT	CASSYREWTEAFF
NA	few	TRBV11-2	TRBJ2-4	TGTGCCAGCAGCCCCCTACCCCAAAACATTCAGTACTTC	CASSPLPQNIQYF
NA	NA	TRBV29-1	TRBJ2-7	TGCAGCGTTGTAACAGGGTTCCCTCCCTACGAGCAGTACTTC	CSVVTGFPPYEQYF